Below, 5 T cell receptor beta chains from the same sample are listed, as sequenced in a study of neoadjuvant anti-PD-1 for oral cavity cancer. Only in-frame clones appear in the TCRdb table, and some are missing; sequencing was by immunoSEQ multiplex PCR. This table holds more than 13,000 clones, over 65% found once. Noted time point: after neoadjuvant nivolumab, at surgical resection. This sample comprised PBMCs, obtained after nivolumab (anti-PD-1) treatment. These TCRs come from a person between 40 and 85 years old with oral cavity squamous cell carcinoma.

The chain couples TRBV6-5 to TRBJ1-1, with D unclear. The CDR3 covers 13 residues. Germline CDR1 MNHEY, CDR2 SVGAGI. Trimming removed 5 bases from V and 7 bases from J, with 14 bases in between. Here the CDR3 reads CASSELGRSEAFF. DNA of the CDR3: TGTGCCAGCAGTGAATTAGGGCGGAGTGAAGCTTTCTTT.

In this sample, this clone turned up a few times. This rearrangement joins TRBV2 to TRBJ2-1; D is unclear. V dropped 5 bases and J dropped 1 base, with 9 bases sitting between them. Germline V gives CDR1 SNHLY, CDR2 FYNNEI. This CDR3 region has 14 residues. The CDR3 nucleotides read TGTGCCAGCAGTCCACTCGTGTCCTACAATGAGCAGTTCTTC. It specifies CASSPLVSYNEQFF.

The chain carries TRBV7-6 and TRBJ1-4; unclear D gene. Trimming cost V 1 base and J 4 bases, with 19 bases left between them. The CDR3 totals 18 residues. Germline V gives CDR1 SGHVS, CDR2 FNYEAQ. The CDR3 coding sequence is TGTGCCAGCAGCTTAGGCCCCTTTAAGGAGGGAGTTAATGAAAAACTGTTTTTT. Its protein is CASSLGPFKEGVNEKLFF.

The V call is TRBV4-2, the J call TRBJ2-2; no definite D call. V lost 7 bases and J 4 bases, leaving 10 bases between the germline ends. Germline V gives CDR1 LGHNA, CDR2 YNFKEQ. This CDR3 contains 13 residues. The CDR3 loop is CASNLQPTGELFF. CDR3 in DNA: TGTGCCAGCAACCTACAACCCACCGGGGAGCTGTTTTTT.

J is TRBJ2-5 and V is TRBV10-3; D is unresolved. V was pared by 7 bases and J by 5 bases, with 14 bases between. Looked up from germline, CDR1 is ENHRY and CDR2 is SYGVKD. The CDR3 extends over 13 amino acids. The CDR3 sequence is CAIMGTAQETQYF. CDR3 bases: TGTGCCATCATGGGAACAGCTCAGGAGACCCAGTACTTC.